The clone carrying this TCR beta chain was observed a few times. These data are taken from a study of blood T cell repertoires in COVID-19. In the source study's methods: Amplifying reference gene primers gave estimates of nucleated cell counts. The assay was immunoSEQ multiplex PCR, and TCRdb's table has in-frame clones only and misses some. D and trimming come from the DNA, and the V and J calls and clone size come from that table. This sample carries around 200,000 clones, about 83% of them seen once, and the ten largest clones take roughly 6.4%. Germline CDR1 MRHNA, CDR2 SNTAGT. CDR3 length: 15 amino acids. V trimming: 4 bases; J trimming: 1 base; junction bases outside the gene matches: 5.

The chain recombines TRBV6-4 with TRBJ2-3; TRBD2 agrees at 7 bases. The receptor was derived from a man between 60 and 75 years old who had recovered from COVID-19. The sequencing input was peripheral blood. CDR3 in DNA: TGTGCCAGCAGTGCGAATGGGGGGGGCACAGATACGCAGTATTTT. It is translated as CASSANGGGTDTQYF.